The present TCR beta chain was sequenced within a study of glioma-infiltrating T cells after dendritic cell vaccination. Per germline, CDR1 SGHVS and CDR2 FNYEAQ. The CDR3 loop spans 15 amino acids. V trimming: 1 base; J trimming: 3 bases; junction bases outside the gene matches: 5. TCRB CDR3 was amplified from 2 ug genomic DNA or less. Only in-frame clones appear in the TCRdb table, and some are missing; sequencing was by immunoSEQ multiplex PCR. There are about 38,000 clones in the sample; approximately 82% occur only once, and approximately 7.8% lies in the top ten. The receptor was isolated from a human donor with glioblastoma. The source material was blood, sampled before dendritic cell vaccination. V gene TRBV7-6 combines with J gene TRBJ2-7, with 8 bases aligning to TRBD1. CDR3 sequence (DNA): TGTGCCAGCAGCTTAGGGACAGGGACGGTCTACGAGCAGTACTTC. Its protein is CASSLGTGTVYEQYF.